The 32 T cell receptor beta chains below were found in one sample sequenced in a study of blood T cell repertoires in COVID-19. Sequencing was performed with immunoSEQ multiplex PCR; in TCRdb, only in-frame clones are kept and a portion is missing. The data contain around 150,000 clones, around 73% of them singletons. The sequenced material came from peripheral blood. Receptors originate from a man aged 60 to 75 who had recovered from COVID-19.

This sequence joins TRBV28 and TRBJ2-5; the match to TRBD2 covers 12 bases. The trim removed 6 bases at V and 4 bases at J, leaving 12 bases unmatched. This CDR3 is 17 amino acids long. Germline V gene lookup returns CDR1 MDHEN and CDR2 SYDVKM. The CDR3 region has the DNA TGTGCCAGCAGCGCGGGACTAGCGGGCGTAATAAGAGAGACCCAGTACTTC. Amino acids: CASSAGLAGVIRETQYF.

The chain joins TRBV7-2 to TRBJ1-2, with D perhaps TRBD1 (6 bases). This CDR3 has 14 amino acids. CDR1 and CDR2 from the germline V gene are SGHTA and FQGNSA. V lost 3 bases to trimming and J lost 2 bases, with 10 bases between them. The chain's CDR3 is CASSFAGENYGYTF. The CDR3 DNA reads as TGTGCCAGCAGCTTCGCAGGGGAAAACTATGGCTACACCTTC.

The rearrangement joins TRBV2 to TRBJ2-5, with D maybe TRBD2 (7 bases). Trimming cost V 6 bases and J 4 bases, with 15 bases left between them. The CDR3 runs 14 residues. Germline lookup yields CDR1 SNHLY and CDR2 FYNNEI. CDR3 bases: TGTGCCAGCAGCATCGAGGGGGGGAGAGAGACCCAGTACTTC. Translated: CASSIEGGRETQYF.

The rearrangement uses TRBV5-6 and TRBJ2-7, with 13 bases matching TRBD2. The CDR3 contains 16 residues. Germline trimming cut 3 bases from V and 5 bases from J; bases unmatched to any gene: 8. Per germline, CDR1 SGHDT and CDR2 YYEEEE. This CDR3 reads CASSSPWTSGSHEQYF. CDR3 in DNA: TGTGCCAGCAGCTCCCCGTGGACTAGCGGGAGCCACGAGCAGTACTTC.

This sequence joins TRBV4-2 and TRBJ2-7; a possible D gene is TRBD1 (5 bases). The germline V and J ends were trimmed by 0 bases and 3 bases, with 9 bases remaining between them. This CDR3 is 14 amino acids long. The germline gives CDR1 LGHNA, CDR2 YNFKEQ. Here the CDR3 DNA reads TGTGCCAGCAGCCAAGAGGCACAGGTCTACGAGCAGTACTTC. Translation: CASSQEAQVYEQYF.

V usage is TRBV20-1 and J usage is TRBJ2-7, with 10 positions matching TRBD2. Germline-derived CDR1 and CDR2 are DFQATT and SNEGSKA (reference sequence). The CDR3 consists of 11 residues. The CDR3 DNA reads as TGCAGAATTAGCGGGGGGCTCGGGCAGTACTTC. Translating it yields CRISGGLGQYF.

The chain recombines TRBV5-6 with TRBJ1-6; D remains ambiguous. The V gene's germline CDR1 is SGHDT and CDR2 YYEEEE. Between the trimmed V and J ends, which lost 2 bases and 7 bases, there was a span of 10 bases. The length of the CDR3 is 14 residues. This CDR3 is CASSLTPGNSPLHF. The CDR3 DNA is TGTGCCAGCAGCTTAACACCGGGGAATTCACCCCTCCACTTT.

V usage is TRBV28 and J usage is TRBJ2-5, with D maybe TRBD1 (6 bases). Deletions cut 3 bases from V and 6 bases from J, with 17 bases between. This CDR3 region has 15 residues. CDR1 and CDR2 (germline): MDHEN, SYDVKM. The CDR3 loop reads CASSFPGHPVKTQYF. The CDR3 nucleotides read TGTGCCAGCAGTTTTCCGGGACACCCTGTCAAGACCCAGTACTTC.

The chain has TRBV9 and TRBJ2-6, with 11 bases aligning to TRBD1. CDR1 and CDR2 (germline): SGDLS, YYNGEE. The CDR3 totals 17 residues. After removal of 3 bases from V and 2 bases from J, the junction contained 4 bases not matched to a gene. CDR3 in DNA: TGTGCCAGCAGCGAGGACAGGGGGCAAGCTGGGGCCAACGTCCTGACTTTC. As protein: CASSEDRGQAGANVLTF.

This clone has a handful of counts. The chain recombines TRBV19 with TRBJ2-7; tentatively, D is TRBD2 (5 bases). Deletions cut 5 bases from V and 0 bases from J, with 17 bases between. From germline, CDR1 is LNHDA and CDR2 SQIVND (reference sequence). The CDR3 length is 16 residues. CDR3: CASSYRGGEPSYEQYF. CDR3 in DNA: TGTGCCAGTAGTTACCGGGGTGGGGAACCCTCCTACGAGCAGTACTTC.

The V gene is TRBV27, the J gene TRBJ2-3; TRBD1 might be the D (5 bases). The CDR3 length is 16 residues. From germline, CDR1 is MNHEY and CDR2 SMNVEV (reference sequence). The V gene lost 5 bases and the J gene lost 0 bases, with 15 bases spanning the gap. The CDR3 DNA is TGTGCCAGCAGTCGTAAAGGGGTAACTAGCACAGATACGCAGTATTTT. Translating gives CASSRKGVTSTDTQYF.

For this clone: This sample includes further DNA sequences coding for the same CDR3. The J gene is TRBJ2-7, the V gene TRBV5-1; 11 bases are a match to TRBD2. The CDR3 is made up of 14 amino acids. Germline CDR1 is SGHRS and CDR2 is YFSETQ. V lost 5 bases to trimming and J lost 3 bases; unmatched junction nucleotides: 4. The DNA of the CDR3 is TGCGCCAGCAGTCCGGGACTAGCGGTCTACGAGCAGTACTTC. This codes for CASSPGLAVYEQYF.

The chain employs TRBV28 and TRBJ2-2, with TRBD2 identical over 8 bases. V lost 5 bases, J lost 7 bases, and 3 bases stayed unmatched. CDR3 length equals 13 residues. The germline CDR1 and CDR2 sequences are MDHEN and SYDVKM. CDR3 bases: TGTGCCAGCAGTCCGGGGGGGCGCGGGGAGCTGTTTTTT. Translated: CASSPGGRGELFF.

This clone was recorded a few times. The chain joins TRBV2 to TRBJ1-4, with 9 bases aligning to TRBD1. V was pared by 8 bases and J by 6 bases, with 4 bases of the junction left unmatched. Per germline, CDR1 SNHLY and CDR2 FYNNEI. This CDR3 comprises 13 residues. CDR3 sequence: CASLRDRDEKLFF. In DNA, the CDR3 is TGTGCCAGCTTACGGGACAGGGATGAAAAACTGTTTTTT.

The gene calls are TRBV28 and TRBJ2-5, with 13 bases aligning to TRBD2. Trimming at V came to 6 bases and at J to 5 bases, leaving 3 bases not matched to a gene. Per the germline V gene, CDR1 is MDHEN and CDR2 is SYDVKM. CDR3 size: 14 residues. The CDR3 sequence: CASRLAGGPETQYF. For the CDR3, the DNA is TGTGCCAGCAGACTAGCGGGGGGGCCGGAGACCCAGTACTTC.

The chain's CDR3 is CASTLRGRGSPLHF. In DNA form, the CDR3 reads TGTGCCAGCACCCTCCGGGGGAGAGGTTCACCCCTCCACTTT. The genes are TRBV28 and TRBJ1-6; tentative D call: TRBD1 (5 bases). The germline V gene encodes CDR1 MDHEN and CDR2 SYDVKM. The V end was cut by 7 bases, the J end by 9 bases, with 16 bases between. This CDR3 contains 14 residues.

The table lists this clone with a few counts. This chain connects TRBV19 to TRBJ1-4, with 9 nucleotides matching TRBD1. Germline assignment: CDR1 LNHDA and CDR2 SQIVND (reference sequence). The CDR3 extends over 15 amino acids. J lost 5 bases, V lost 2 bases, and 3 bases had no gene match. The CDR3 sequence: CASSIPGTGNEKLFF. DNA for the CDR3: TGTGCCAGTAGTATACCCGGGACAGGGAATGAAAAACTGTTTTTT.

The chain links TRBV28 to TRBJ1-1, with 7 bases matching TRBD1. Trimming at V came to 2 bases and at J to 4 bases, leaving 7 bases not matched to a gene. This CDR3 contains 15 residues. Germline V lookup: CDR1 MDHEN, CDR2 SYDVKM. CDR3 sequence reads: CASSLPSGGSTEAFF. As DNA, the CDR3 is TGTGCCAGCAGTTTACCCTCAGGGGGGAGCACTGAAGCTTTCTTT.

This clone was counted at least ten times. V and J are TRBV5-6 and TRBJ1-2; 8 positions agree with TRBD1. Germline CDR1 and CDR2: SGHDT and YYEEEE. The CDR3 is made up of 16 amino acids. The ends lost 0 bases at V and 4 bases at J; junction bases unmatched: 8. The CDR3 nucleotides are TGTGCCAGCAGCTTGGATCCCTCAGGGGGCGGCTATGGCTACACCTTC. Translating gives CASSLDPSGGGYGYTF.

V is TRBV6-5 and J is TRBJ2-2, with 8 bases that match TRBD1. CDR1 and CDR2 (germline): MNHEY, SVGAGI. With 5 bases clipped from V and 10 bases from J, the junction kept 9 bases outside the gene matches. The CDR3 is made up of 14 amino acids. The CDR3 nucleotides read TGTGCCAGCAGTACCTGGGACAGGCGGGAGGAGCTGTTTTTT. Protein sequence: CASSTWDRREELFF.

The chain links TRBV6-5 to TRBJ2-7; the D gene is possibly TRBD2 (6 bases). Trimming cost V 6 bases and J 3 bases, with 12 bases left between them. This CDR3 has 13 residues. The germline CDR1 and CDR2 sequences are MNHEY and SVGAGI. The CDR3 protein is CASRSGLSYEQYF. The CDR3 region has the DNA TGTGCCAGCAGGTCGGGACTGAGCTACGAGCAGTACTTC.

J is TRBJ2-5 and V is TRBV27, with D unclear. This CDR3 contains 13 residues. Per germline, CDR1 MNHEY and CDR2 SMNVEV (reference sequence). The germline V and J ends were trimmed by 7 bases and 7 bases, with 16 bases remaining between them. This CDR3 reads CASMAPPSGTQYF. In DNA form, the CDR3 reads TGTGCCAGCATGGCCCCCCCCTCAGGGACCCAGTACTTC.

A few counts support this clone. The V gene is TRBV7-8, the J gene TRBJ2-1; 12 positions match TRBD2. Per germline, CDR1 SGHVS and CDR2 FQNEAQ. With V trimmed by 5 bases and J by 7 bases, 6 bases remained unmatched. The CDR3 extends over 15 amino acids. The CDR3 region is CASSRTSGRTNEQFF. CDR3 DNA: TGTGCCAGCAGCCGAACTAGCGGGAGGACTAATGAGCAGTTCTTC.

The chain joins TRBV4-2 to TRBJ1-1, with D hard to call. Germline V gene lookup returns CDR1 LGHNA and CDR2 YNFKEQ. The CDR3 is 13 amino acids. V lost 4 bases and J lost 1, with 7 bases in between. DNA of the CDR3: TGTGCCAGCAGCCTTCAAAAGAACACTGAAGCTTTCTTT. This codes for CASSLQKNTEAFF.

V gene TRBV19 combines with J gene TRBJ1-2; D gene unclear. CDR1 LNHDA and CDR2 SQIVND come from the germline V gene (reference sequence). Trimming pared 6 bases from V and 4 bases from J, leaving 18 bases between. The CDR3 has 15 amino acids. Here the CDR3 DNA reads TGTGCCAGTAGCCCCACTCTGAGGCAGACCTATGGCTACACCTTC. It encodes CASSPTLRQTYGYTF.

The chain uses TRBV29-1 and TRBJ2-3; 8 nucleotides align to TRBD1. CDR3 length equals 16 residues. V dropped 5 bases and J dropped 1; count of bases not matched to a gene: 11. Germline V gene data show CDR1 as SQVTM and CDR2 as ANQGSEA. CDR3 in amino acids: CSVQNDGQGGTDTQYF. For the CDR3, the DNA is TGCAGCGTTCAAAACGACGGACAGGGTGGCACAGATACGCAGTATTTT.

The chain couples TRBV7-3 to TRBJ2-1, with 11 bases fitting TRBD2. Germline V lookup: CDR1 SGHTA, CDR2 FQGTGA. V dropped 5 bases and J dropped 10; count of bases not matched to a gene: 10. This CDR3 region has 15 residues. Written as DNA, the CDR3 is TGTGCCAGCAGCCCATCACTAGCGGGAGTAGAGGAGCAGTTCTTC. It translates to CASSPSLAGVEEQFF. Full variable domain (remainder filled in from reference TRBV7-3 and TRBJ2-1): GAGVSQTPSNKVTEKGKYVELRCDPISGHTALYWYRQSLGQGPEFLIYFQGTGAADDSGLPNDRFFAVRPEGSVSTLKIQRTERGDSAVYLCASSPSLAGVEEQFFGPGTRLTVL.

The chain carries TRBV6-5 and TRBJ1-2, with D unresolved. CDR3 length equals 13 residues. V was pared by 5 bases and J by 1 base, with 8 bases between. Germline lookup yields CDR1 MNHEY and CDR2 SVGAGI. As DNA, the CDR3 is TGTGCCAGCAGTAAACAGCTTAACTATGGCTACACCTTC. It translates to CASSKQLNYGYTF.

The chain recombines TRBV5-1 with TRBJ1-1; TRBD1 might be the D (5 bases). Germline-derived CDR1 and CDR2 are SGHRS and YFSETQ. This CDR3 contains 14 residues. Deletions cut 2 bases from V and 2 bases from J, with 10 bases between. CDR3 residues: CASSFGQGNTEAFF. Here the CDR3 DNA reads TGCGCCAGCAGCTTTGGGCAGGGCAACACTGAAGCTTTCTTT.

The table lists this clone with a count of one. This chain uses TRBV4-3 with TRBJ2-1; 10 bases match TRBD2. The CDR3 runs to 15 residues. From germline, CDR1 is LGHNA and CDR2 YSLEER. The V gene end was trimmed by 0 bases and the J gene end by 8 bases; junction bases not matched to a gene: 4. The CDR3 DNA is TGCGCCAGCAGCCAAGAAGGGACTAGCGTCTATGAGCAGTTCTTC. The encoded protein is CASSQEGTSVYEQFF.

In this sample, this clone turned up once. The chain links TRBV20-1 to TRBJ1-1; TRBD1 might be the D (5 bases). The V end was cut by 3 bases, the J end by 4 bases, with 18 bases between. Germline assignment: CDR1 DFQATT and CDR2 SNEGSKA (reference sequence). This CDR3 region has 15 residues. CDR3: CSASLSSGWGTEAFF. Here the CDR3 DNA reads TGCAGTGCTAGTCTGAGTTCAGGGTGGGGCACTGAAGCTTTCTTT.

The DNA of the CDR3 is TGCGCCAGCAGCCCTATAGGCTCGGGACAGGGGTCTCTTGGGACCGGGGAGCTGTTTTTT. This sequence encodes CASSPIGSGQGSLGTGELFF. The chain recombines TRBV4-1 with TRBJ2-2, with 10 nucleotides matching TRBD1. The CDR3 is made up of 20 amino acids. Per germline, CDR1 MGHRA and CDR2 YSYEKL. V lost 4 bases to trimming and J lost 5 bases; unmatched junction nucleotides: 19.